This T cell receptor beta chain was recorded in a study of blood T cell repertoires in COVID-19. About the research overall: The United States, Italy and Spain provided the acute and convalescent COVID-19 samples.

Assay: immunoSEQ multiplex PCR; the TCRdb copy retains only in-frame clones and omits some. The sample lists hundreds of thousands of clones; around 86% were seen once. This clone has more than one count but fewer than ten. The sample consisted of peripheral blood. This clonotype was obtained from a woman aged 25 to 39 with active or convalescent COVID-19.

CDR3 region: CASSPLGSGGYNEQFF. The CDR3 DNA follows: TGTGCCAGCAGCCCCCTTGGTAGCGGGGGGTACAATGAGCAGTTCTTC. The chain has TRBV14 and TRBJ2-1, with TRBD2 identical over 10 bases. The germline gives CDR1 SGHDN, CDR2 FVKESK. This CDR3 spans 16 amino acids. The V gene end was trimmed by 4 bases and the J gene end by 4 bases; junction bases not matched to a gene: 7.